This TCR beta chain was found in a study of blood T cell repertoires in COVID-19. The overall study: The analysed material was cDNA or gDNA that came from T cells, B-cell-depleted T cells, or PBMCs.

Measured with immunoSEQ multiplex PCR; TCRdb has only the in-frame clones, and not every one. The sample records some 150,000 clones, roughly nine tenths being singletons. Participants spanned ages roughly 18 to 90 years and resided in about two dozen US areas. The clonotype comes from a human donor with acute COVID-19. The donor label of this sample is uncertain. Material: PBMCs or T cells enriched from blood (not recorded which).

CDR3 bases: TGTGCCAGCAGCTTAGCGCGGGGGGCGGTCGCAGATACGCAGTATTTT. This sequence encodes CASSLARGAVADTQYF. This sequence joins TRBV7-9 and TRBJ2-3; 8 bases line up with TRBD2. CDR3 length: 16 amino acids. Germline CDR1 reads SEHNR; CDR2 reads FQNEAQ (reference sequence). J was trimmed by 4 bases and V by 0 bases; bases with no gene match: 6. The full variable domain, with the rest looked up from reference TRBV7-9 and TRBJ2-3, is DTGVSQNPRHKITKRGQNVTFRCDPISEHNRLYWYRQTLGQGPEFLTYFQNEAQLEKSRLLSDRFSAERPKGSFSTLEIQRTEQGDSAMYLCASSLARGAVADTQYFGPGTRLTVL.